A single sample is the source of the 24 T cell receptor beta chains below, sequenced in a study of CXCR3-negative and CXCR3-positive naive CD8 T cells. Preparation of TRB cDNA libraries relied on 5' RACE carrying UMI labels. From its re-call of the 5' RACE reads, TCRdb lists each CDR3 protein once, without DNA. This listing includes under 30,000 distinct CDR3 sequences. Specimen: memory CD8+ T cells from blood. The receptors were sampled from a human donor in good health. Some clones in this sample may be carry-over from other donors' samples.

In terms of frequency, this clonotype is medium-sized (0.01 to 0.1%). The chain is built from TRBV7-2 and TRBJ2-1; TCRdb reports TRBD2, a call that lacks DNA to check it against. This CDR3 contains 15 residues. The germline CDR1 and CDR2 sequences are SGHTA and FQGNSA. The CDR3 reads CASSLTSGVHNEQFF.

The V and J genes are TRBV28 and TRBJ2-3; TCRdb's D call of TRBD2 is untestable without DNA. This CDR3 comprises 16 residues. Per germline, CDR1 MDHEN and CDR2 SYDVKM. CDR3: CASSSLGLADTDTQYF.

This chain links TRBV7-8 with TRBJ1-5; TCRdb proposes TRBD1, but this gene call is untestable without DNA. The V gene's germline CDR1 is SGHVS and CDR2 FQNEAQ. This CDR3 region has 15 residues. CDR3 sequence: CASSLVDSSNQPQHF. Filled out from reference TRBV7-8 and TRBJ1-5, the complete variable domain reads GAGVSQSPRYKVAKRGQDVALRCDPISGHVSLFWYQQALGQGPEFLTYFQNEAQLDKSGLPSDRFFAERPEGSVSTLKIQRTQQEDSAVYLCASSLVDSSNQPQHFGDGTRLSIL.

The V gene is TRBV4-3, the J gene TRBJ2-7; TCRdb names TRBD1, which stays unverified in the absence of DNA. Germline V lookup: CDR1 LGHNA, CDR2 YSLEER. This CDR3 comprises 14 residues. This chain's CDR3 is CASSQDPGHYEQYF.

The chain has TRBV30 and TRBJ2-3; without DNA, the TCRdb call of TRBD1 cannot be checked. Germline V gene lookup returns CDR1 GTSNPN and CDR2 SVGIG (reference sequence). The CDR3 consists of 15 residues. The CDR3: CAWSVTGGSTDTQYF.

V and J are TRBV7-9 and TRBJ2-7; TCRdb outputs TRBD2, but without DNA this stays unchecked. Germline loops: CDR1 SEHNR, CDR2 FQNEAQ (reference sequence). CDR3 size: 15 residues. The CDR3 loop is CASSLLESPGPEQYF. The entire variable domain, with the rest obtained from reference TRBV7-9 and TRBJ2-7, is as follows: DTGVSQNPRHKITKRGQNVTFRCDPISEHNRLYWYRQTLGQGPEFLTYFQNEAQLEKSRLLSDRFSAERPKGSFSTLEIQRTEQGDSAMYLCASSLLESPGPEQYFGPGTRLTVT.

The rearrangement links TRBV29-1 to TRBJ2-2; the TCRdb D gene call, TRBD1, has no DNA to confirm it. Germline CDR1 SQVTM, CDR2 ANQGSEA. CDR3 length equals 16 residues. The CDR3 spells CSVPGQKNENTGELFF.

This rearrangement joins TRBV7-6 to TRBJ1-2; absent DNA, TCRdb's TRBD1 call cannot be checked. Germline CDR1 and CDR2: SGHVS and FNYEAQ. There are 13 residues in the CDR3. The CDR3 sequence is CASSKQGAYGYTF.

The CDR3 sequence is CASGRGTYEQYF. The chain joins TRBV11-2 to TRBJ2-7; the TCRdb D gene call, TRBD1, has no DNA to confirm it. Germline CDR1 and CDR2: SGHAT and FQNNGV. This CDR3 comprises 12 residues.

The chain couples TRBV10-3 to TRBJ1-1. CDR3 length: 14 residues. Looked up from germline, CDR1 is ENHRY and CDR2 is SYGVKD. This CDR3 is CAISESRGIPEAFF.

The gene calls are TRBV13 and TRBJ2-2; the TCRdb D gene call, TRBD1, has no DNA to confirm it. CDR1 is PRHDT, CDR2 FYEKMQ, per germline (reference sequence). The CDR3 extends over 15 amino acids. The CDR3 reads CASSLGSGQTGELFF.

The V call is TRBV13, the J call TRBJ2-7; TCRdb names TRBD1, which stays unverified in the absence of DNA. Germline CDR1 PRHDT, CDR2 FYEKMQ (reference sequence). The CDR3 is 15 residues long. This CDR3 is CASSPGTGSFFGQYF.

The chain recombines TRBV4-3 with TRBJ2-7; the TCRdb call, TRBD2, lacks DNA for checking. The V gene's germline CDR1 is LGHNA and CDR2 YSLEER. This CDR3 contains 15 residues. CDR3 region: CASSQGGIAPYEQYF.

V is TRBV11-2 and J is TRBJ2-2; the TRBD1 assignment by TCRdb is unverifiable without DNA. Germline V gene lookup returns CDR1 SGHAT and CDR2 FQNNGV. The CDR3 totals 19 residues. CDR3 in amino acids: CASSLDQGAPWTNTGELFF. Full variable domain (remainder filled in from reference TRBV11-2 and TRBJ2-2): EAGVAQSPRYKIIEKRQSVAFWCNPISGHATLYWYQQILGQGPKLLIQFQNNGVVDDSQLPKDRFSAERLKGVDSTLKIQPAKLEDSAVYLCASSLDQGAPWTNTGELFFGEGSRLTVL.

This chain links TRBV7-6 with TRBJ2-1. The germline V gene encodes CDR1 SGHVS and CDR2 FNYEAQ. The CDR3 extends over 14 amino acids. CDR3 in amino acids: CASSLDGRYNEQFF.

The CDR3 here is CSAPPGGGPEAFF. The chain carries TRBV20-1 and TRBJ1-1. The CDR3 sequence is 13 residues long. Germline CDR1 is DFQATT and CDR2 is SNEGSKA (reference sequence).

The chain couples TRBV7-2 to TRBJ1-2. The germline V gene encodes CDR1 SGHTA and CDR2 FQGNSA. The CDR3 runs 11 residues. The CDR3 sequence: CASSQHSGYTF.

The genes are TRBV18 and TRBJ1-5; TCRdb names TRBD1, which stays unverified in the absence of DNA. The CDR3 spans 15 residues. CDR1 and CDR2 (germline): KGHSH, LQKENI. The CDR3 sequence is CASSPPWTGSAPQHF.

The genes are TRBV2 and TRBJ2-2. The CDR3 runs to 14 residues. From germline, CDR1 is SNHLY and CDR2 FYNNEI. The CDR3 sequence is CASSDGSATGELFF.

V gene TRBV6-2 or TRBV6-3 combines with J gene TRBJ2-7; TCRdb reports TRBD1, a call that lacks DNA to check it against. The CDR3 is made up of 17 amino acids. Germline-derived CDR1 and CDR2 are MNHEY and SVGEGT. This chain's CDR3 is CASSWGTPGQGAYEQYF.

The chain combines TRBV27 with TRBJ1-1. Germline V gene data show CDR1 as MNHEY and CDR2 as SMNVEV (reference sequence). CDR3 size: 12 residues. The chain's CDR3 is CASSLGDTEAFF.

The chain couples TRBV20-1 to TRBJ2-7; checking the TCRdb D call of TRBD2 is not possible without DNA. There are 16 residues in the CDR3. Germline V gene lookup returns CDR1 DFQATT and CDR2 SNEGSKA (reference sequence). This chain's CDR3 is CSARDWKLAGAYEQYF.

The chain couples TRBV4-2 to TRBJ2-1; TCRdb picks TRBD1, but there is no DNA to check that call. The germline V gene encodes CDR1 LGHNA and CDR2 YNFKEQ. The CDR3 is made up of 19 amino acids. The CDR3 here is CASRPSGTGAGTSFPVQFF.

The chain links TRBV7-3 to TRBJ2-3. The CDR3 spans 12 residues. CDR1 and CDR2 (germline): SGHTA, FQGTGA. CDR3 residues: CASSMSTDTQYF.